The clone carrying this T cell receptor (beta chain) was observed a handful of times. The antigen is undetermined. TCRdb reprocessed the 5' RACE reads via MiXCR and lists one record per CDR3 protein. The table shows some 54,000 distinct CDR3 sequences, with more than 8% occurring only once. The record originates from a study of T-cell memory formation after mild COVID-19. At the level of the study: The TCR clusters were mostly specific to one donor. General study findings and limits: Contracting clones localized mainly to CM and EM when CD4+ and mainly to EMRA when CD8+. The pre-infection memory compartment contained some responding clones, suggesting cross-reactive memory joined.

After removal of 8 bases from V and 0 bases from J, the junction contained 13 bases not matched to a gene. There are 17 residues in the CDR3. CDR1 SGHRS and CDR2 YFSETQ come from the germline V gene. Sequencing was carried out using PBMCs or a T cell subset sorted from them (not recorded which). The V call is TRBV5-1, the J call TRBJ1-2; TRBD1 matches at 10 bases. The TCR was taken from a man aged 18 to 30 who had mild COVID-19 (a few samples of this study predate the infection). Cell type and time point are not known. CDR3 sequence: CASRGATGGHTNYGYTF. As DNA, the CDR3 is TGCGCCAGTAGAGGGGCGACAGGGGGCCATACTAACTATGGCTACACCTTC. Full variable domain (rest looked up from reference TRBV5-1 and TRBJ1-2): KAGVTQTPRYLIKTRGQQVTLSCSPISGHRSVSWYQQTPGQGLQFLFEYFSETQRNKGNFPGRFSGRQFSNSRSEMNVSTLELGDSALYLCASRGATGGHTNYGYTFGSGTRLTVV.